This TCR beta chain was identified during a study of T-cell memory formation after mild COVID-19. Study summary: Most TCR clusters belonged to a single donor. Study-wide points: A subset of responding clones appeared in pre-infection memory, suggesting cross-reactive memory joined. A second wave of clones peaked on day 37, and their SARS-CoV-2 specificity went unconfirmed.

This clonotype was counted only a few times. What it recognizes is unknown. CDR3 size: 15 residues. V was clipped by 2 bases and J by 8 bases, with 15 bases between them. Germline assignment: CDR1 MGHRA and CDR2 YSYEKL. After 5'RACE with constant-segment primers, TCR alpha and TCR beta cDNA libraries carrying sample barcodes and UMIs were obtained. In TCRdb, the 5' RACE reads were re-called with MiXCR into one record per CDR3 protein. The table includes around 390,000 distinct CDR3 sequences, roughly 15% detected once. This sequence joins TRBV4-1 and TRBJ1-4; D is undetermined. Sample: PBMCs or a T cell subset sorted from them (not recorded which). This clonotype was obtained from a man younger than 30 who had mild COVID-19 (a few samples of this study predate the infection). Cell type and time point are not known. The CDR3 DNA follows: TGCGCCAGCAGCCAAAAATACCTCGACCCGGAAAAACTGTTTTTT. Protein: CASSQKYLDPEKLFF.